One TCR beta chain is described in this entry. The Seattle patients joined while their infection was active and were tracked longitudinally afterward. Study processing details: How many nucleated cells were present was estimated from reference gene primer amplification. Clones were sequenced by immunoSEQ multiplex PCR, and TCRdb holds only the in-frame ones, with some missing. V, J and clone size are those of that table, while D and trimming were read from the DNA. Among fewer than 300,000 clones, approximately 89% were seen once, and the ten largest hold 2% to 2.5%. The sample is drawn from a study of blood T cell repertoires in COVID-19. About the research overall: The origin of the acute and convalescent COVID-19 samples was the United States, Italy and Spain. In each case, the material was cDNA or gDNA derived from T cells, B-cell-depleted T cells, or PBMCs.

The V gene's germline CDR1 is SGDLS and CDR2 YYNGEE. Unmatched junction bases numbered 7, after V lost 0 bases and J lost 3 bases. The CDR3 extends over 17 amino acids. The TCR was taken from a woman aged 25 to 45 with COVID-19, enrolled during active disease. The genes are TRBV9 and TRBJ2-2, with TRBD2 identical over 8 bases. The sequenced sample was peripheral blood. The CDR3 is CASSVGSSGSYTGELFF. CDR3 in DNA: TGTGCCAGCAGCGTAGGGTCAAGCGGGAGTTACACCGGGGAGCTGTTTTTT.